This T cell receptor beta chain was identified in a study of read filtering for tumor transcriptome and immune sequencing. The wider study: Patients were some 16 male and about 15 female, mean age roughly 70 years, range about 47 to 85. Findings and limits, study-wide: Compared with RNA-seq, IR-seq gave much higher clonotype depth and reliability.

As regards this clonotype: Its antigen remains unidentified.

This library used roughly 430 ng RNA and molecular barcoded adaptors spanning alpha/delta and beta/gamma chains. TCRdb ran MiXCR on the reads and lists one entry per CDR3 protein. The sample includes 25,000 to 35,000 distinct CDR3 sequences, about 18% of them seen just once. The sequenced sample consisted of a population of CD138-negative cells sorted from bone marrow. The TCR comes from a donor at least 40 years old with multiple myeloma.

In nucleotides, the CDR3 is TGTGCCAGCAGTCCAGGGTACCAAGAGACCCAGTACTTC. Amino acids: CASSPGYQETQYF. J is TRBJ2-5 and V is TRBV28; D might be TRBD1 (5 bases). Germline loops: CDR1 MDHEN, CDR2 SYDVKM. Trimming shortened V by 5 bases and J by 0 bases, and 7 bases separated the two germline ends. The CDR3 has 13 residues. Supplemented by reference TRBV28 and TRBJ2-5, the full variable domain reads DVKVTQSSRYLVKRTGEKVFLECVQDMDHENMFWYRQDPGLGLRLIYFSYDVKMKEKGDIPEGYSVSREKKERFSLILESASTNQTSMYLCASSPGYQETQYFGPGTRLLVL.